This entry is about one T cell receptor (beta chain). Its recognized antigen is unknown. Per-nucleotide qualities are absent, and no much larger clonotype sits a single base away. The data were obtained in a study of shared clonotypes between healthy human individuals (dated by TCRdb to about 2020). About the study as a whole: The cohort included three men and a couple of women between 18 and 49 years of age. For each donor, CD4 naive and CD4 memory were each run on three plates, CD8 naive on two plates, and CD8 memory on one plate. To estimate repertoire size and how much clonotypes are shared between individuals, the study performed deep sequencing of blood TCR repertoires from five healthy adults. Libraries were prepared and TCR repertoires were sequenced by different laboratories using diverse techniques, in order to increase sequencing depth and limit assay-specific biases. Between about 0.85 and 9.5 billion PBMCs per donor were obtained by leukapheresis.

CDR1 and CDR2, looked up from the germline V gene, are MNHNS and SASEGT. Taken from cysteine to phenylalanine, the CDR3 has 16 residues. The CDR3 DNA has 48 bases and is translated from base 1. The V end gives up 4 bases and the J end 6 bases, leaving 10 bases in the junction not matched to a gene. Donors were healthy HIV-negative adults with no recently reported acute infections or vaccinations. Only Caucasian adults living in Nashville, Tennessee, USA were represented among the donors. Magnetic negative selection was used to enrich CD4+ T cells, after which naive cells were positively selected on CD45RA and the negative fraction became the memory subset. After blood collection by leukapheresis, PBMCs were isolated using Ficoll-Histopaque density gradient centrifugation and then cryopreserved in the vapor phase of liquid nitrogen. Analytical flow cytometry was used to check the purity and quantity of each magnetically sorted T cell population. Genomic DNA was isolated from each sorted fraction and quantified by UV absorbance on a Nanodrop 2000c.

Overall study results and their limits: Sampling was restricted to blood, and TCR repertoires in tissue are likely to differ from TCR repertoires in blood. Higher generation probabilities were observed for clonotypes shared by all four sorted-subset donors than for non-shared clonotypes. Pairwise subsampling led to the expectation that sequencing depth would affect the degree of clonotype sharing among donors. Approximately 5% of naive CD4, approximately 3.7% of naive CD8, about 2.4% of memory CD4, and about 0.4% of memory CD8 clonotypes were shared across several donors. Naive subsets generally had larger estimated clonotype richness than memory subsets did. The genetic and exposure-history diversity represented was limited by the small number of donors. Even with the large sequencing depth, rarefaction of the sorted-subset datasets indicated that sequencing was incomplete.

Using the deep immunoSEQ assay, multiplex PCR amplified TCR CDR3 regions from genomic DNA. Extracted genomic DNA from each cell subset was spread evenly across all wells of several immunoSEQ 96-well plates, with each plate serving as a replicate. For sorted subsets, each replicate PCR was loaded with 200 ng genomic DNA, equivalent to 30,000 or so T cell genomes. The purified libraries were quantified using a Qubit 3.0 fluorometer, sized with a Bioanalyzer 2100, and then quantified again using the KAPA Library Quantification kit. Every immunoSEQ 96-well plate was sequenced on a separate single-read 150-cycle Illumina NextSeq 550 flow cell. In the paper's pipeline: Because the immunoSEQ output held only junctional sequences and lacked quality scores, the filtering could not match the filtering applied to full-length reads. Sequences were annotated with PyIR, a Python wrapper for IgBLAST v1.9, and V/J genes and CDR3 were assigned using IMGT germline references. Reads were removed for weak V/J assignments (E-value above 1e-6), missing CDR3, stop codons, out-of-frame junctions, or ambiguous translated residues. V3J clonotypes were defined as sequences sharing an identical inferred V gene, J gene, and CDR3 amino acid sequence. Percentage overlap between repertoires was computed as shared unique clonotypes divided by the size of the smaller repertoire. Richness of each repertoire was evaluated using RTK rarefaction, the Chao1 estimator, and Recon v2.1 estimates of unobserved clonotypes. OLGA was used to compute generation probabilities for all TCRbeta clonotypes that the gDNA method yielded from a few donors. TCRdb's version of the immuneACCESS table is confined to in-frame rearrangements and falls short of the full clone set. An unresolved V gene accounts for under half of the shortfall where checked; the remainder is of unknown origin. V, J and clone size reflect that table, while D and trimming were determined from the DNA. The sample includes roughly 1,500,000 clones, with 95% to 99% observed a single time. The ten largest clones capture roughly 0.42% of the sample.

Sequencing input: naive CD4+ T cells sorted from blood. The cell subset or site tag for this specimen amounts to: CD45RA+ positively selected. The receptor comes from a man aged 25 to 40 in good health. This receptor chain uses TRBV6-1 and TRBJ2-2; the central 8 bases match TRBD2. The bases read TGTGCCAGCAGTGCTCTGGCGGGAGGTCCCCCCGGGGAGCTGTTTTTT. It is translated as CASSALAGGPPGELFF.